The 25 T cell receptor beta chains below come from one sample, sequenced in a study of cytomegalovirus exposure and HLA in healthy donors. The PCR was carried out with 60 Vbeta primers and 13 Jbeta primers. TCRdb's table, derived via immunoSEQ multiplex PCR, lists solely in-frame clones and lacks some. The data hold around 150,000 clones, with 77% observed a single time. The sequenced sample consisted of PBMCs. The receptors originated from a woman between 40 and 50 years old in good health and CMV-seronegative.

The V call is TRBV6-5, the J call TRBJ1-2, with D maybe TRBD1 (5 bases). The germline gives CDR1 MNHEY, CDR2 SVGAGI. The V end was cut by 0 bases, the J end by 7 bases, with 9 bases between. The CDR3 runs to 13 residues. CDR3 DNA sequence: TGTGCCAGCAGTTACTCCGGGACTCGTGGCTACACCTTC. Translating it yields CASSYSGTRGYTF.

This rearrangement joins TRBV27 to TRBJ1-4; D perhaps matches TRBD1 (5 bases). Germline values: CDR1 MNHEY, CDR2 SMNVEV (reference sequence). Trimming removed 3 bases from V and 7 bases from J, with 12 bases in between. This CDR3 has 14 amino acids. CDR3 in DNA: TGTGCCAGCAGTTTGGGGGGTTGGGGTGAAAAACTGTTTTTT. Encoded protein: CASSLGGWGEKLFF.

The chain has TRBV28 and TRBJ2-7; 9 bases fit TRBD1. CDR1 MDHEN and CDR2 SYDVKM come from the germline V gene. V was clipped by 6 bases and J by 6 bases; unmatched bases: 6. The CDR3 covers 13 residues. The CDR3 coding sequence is TGTGCCAGCAGGTTAGGGGGACAGGGCGAGCAGTACTTC. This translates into CASRLGGQGEQYF.

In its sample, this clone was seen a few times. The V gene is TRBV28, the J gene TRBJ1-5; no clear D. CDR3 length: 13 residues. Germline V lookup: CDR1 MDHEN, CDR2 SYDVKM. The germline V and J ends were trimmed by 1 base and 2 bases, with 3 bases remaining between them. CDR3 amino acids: CASSLLGNQPQHF. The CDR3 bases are TGTGCCAGCAGTTTATTAGGCAATCAGCCCCAGCATTTT.

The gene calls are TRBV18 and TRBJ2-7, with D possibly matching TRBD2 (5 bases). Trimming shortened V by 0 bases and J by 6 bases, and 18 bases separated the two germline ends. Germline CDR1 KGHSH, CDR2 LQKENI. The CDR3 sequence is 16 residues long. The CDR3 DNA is TGTGCCAGCTCACCACCTCAACTAGGCACCCTAGGCGAGCAGTACTTC. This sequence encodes CASSPPQLGTLGEQYF. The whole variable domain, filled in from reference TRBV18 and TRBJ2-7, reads NAGVMQNPRHLVRRRGQEARLRCSPMKGHSHVYWYRQLPEEGLKFMVYLQKENIIDESGMPKERFSAEFPKEGPSILRIQQVVRGDSAAYFCASSPPQLGTLGEQYFGPGTRLTVT.

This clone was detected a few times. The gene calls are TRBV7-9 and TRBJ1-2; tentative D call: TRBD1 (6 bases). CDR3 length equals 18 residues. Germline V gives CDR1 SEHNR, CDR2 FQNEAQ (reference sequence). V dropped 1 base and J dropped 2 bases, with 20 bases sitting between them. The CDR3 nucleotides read TGTGCCAGCAGCTTAGGCTTAGGGGCAGGGGAGAGAAACTATGGCTACACCTTC. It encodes CASSLGLGAGERNYGYTF.

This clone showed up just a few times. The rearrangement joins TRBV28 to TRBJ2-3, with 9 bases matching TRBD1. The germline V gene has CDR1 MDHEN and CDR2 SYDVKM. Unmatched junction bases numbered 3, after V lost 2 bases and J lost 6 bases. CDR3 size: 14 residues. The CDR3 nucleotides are TGTGCCAGCAGTTTAGTAGGGACAGGGGATACGCAGTATTTT. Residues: CASSLVGTGDTQYF.

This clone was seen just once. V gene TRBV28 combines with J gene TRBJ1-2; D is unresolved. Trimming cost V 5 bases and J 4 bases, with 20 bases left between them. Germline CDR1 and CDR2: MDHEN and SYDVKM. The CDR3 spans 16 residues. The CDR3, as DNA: TGTGCCAGCAGTCTCCCCGCACGGACTTTCCCCTATGGCTACACCTTC. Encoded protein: CASSLPARTFPYGYTF.

This chain's CDR3 is CASNLAMNTEAFF. The CDR3 nucleotides are TGTGCCAGCAATCTGGCCATGAACACTGAAGCTTTCTTT. The rearrangement uses TRBV13 and TRBJ1-1; no definite D call. The CDR3 length is 13 residues. Germline CDR1 PRHDT, CDR2 FYEKMQ (reference sequence). Trimming pared 7 bases from V and 0 bases from J, leaving 9 bases between.

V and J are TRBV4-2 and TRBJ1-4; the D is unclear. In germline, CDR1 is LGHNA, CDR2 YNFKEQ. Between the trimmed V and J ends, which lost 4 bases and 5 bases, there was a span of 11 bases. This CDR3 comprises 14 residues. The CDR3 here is CASSREVSNEKLFF. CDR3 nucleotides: TGTGCCAGCAGCCGCGAGGTTTCCAATGAAAAACTGTTTTTT.

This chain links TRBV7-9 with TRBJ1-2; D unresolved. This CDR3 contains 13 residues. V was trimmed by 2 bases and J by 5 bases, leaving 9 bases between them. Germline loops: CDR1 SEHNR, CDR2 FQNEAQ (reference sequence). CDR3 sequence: CASSLSGQYGYTF. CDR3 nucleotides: TGTGCCAGCAGCTTAAGCGGGCAGTATGGCTACACCTTC. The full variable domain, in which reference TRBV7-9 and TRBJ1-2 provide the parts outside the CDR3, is DTGVSQNPRHKITKRGQNVTFRCDPISEHNRLYWYRQTLGQGPEFLTYFQNEAQLEKSRLLSDRFSAERPKGSFSTLEIQRTEQGDSAMYLCASSLSGQYGYTFGSGTRLTVV.

CDR3 sequence (DNA): TGTGCCAGCAGCCTTACAGGGACCACTGAAGCTTTCTTT. Residues: CASSLTGTTEAFF. V and J are TRBV9 and TRBJ1-1; possible D gene TRBD1, 6 bases. Per germline, CDR1 SGDLS and CDR2 YYNGEE. The CDR3 consists of 13 residues. The V and J ends lost 4 bases and 4 bases respectively, with 11 bases between them.

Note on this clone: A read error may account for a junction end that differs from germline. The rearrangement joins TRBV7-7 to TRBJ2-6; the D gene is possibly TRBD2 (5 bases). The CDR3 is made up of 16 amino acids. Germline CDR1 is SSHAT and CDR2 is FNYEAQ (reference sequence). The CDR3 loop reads CASSLGSPSGANVLTF. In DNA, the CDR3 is TGTGCTAGCAGCTTAGGGAGCCCATCTGGGGCCAACGTCCTGACTTTC.

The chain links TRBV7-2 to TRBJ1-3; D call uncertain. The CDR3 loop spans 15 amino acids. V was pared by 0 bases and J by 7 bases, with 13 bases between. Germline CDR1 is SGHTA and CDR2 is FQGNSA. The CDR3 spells CASSLALVTGNTIYF. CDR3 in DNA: TGTGCCAGCAGCTTAGCGCTGGTTACCGGGAACACCATATATTTT.

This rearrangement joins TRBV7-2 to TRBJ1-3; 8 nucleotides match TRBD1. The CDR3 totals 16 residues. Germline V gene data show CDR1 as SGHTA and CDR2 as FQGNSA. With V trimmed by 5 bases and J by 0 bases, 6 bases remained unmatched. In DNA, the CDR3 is TGTGCCAGCAGCCCGCGGACAGGGAGCTCTGGAAACACCATATATTTT. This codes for CASSPRTGSSGNTIYF.

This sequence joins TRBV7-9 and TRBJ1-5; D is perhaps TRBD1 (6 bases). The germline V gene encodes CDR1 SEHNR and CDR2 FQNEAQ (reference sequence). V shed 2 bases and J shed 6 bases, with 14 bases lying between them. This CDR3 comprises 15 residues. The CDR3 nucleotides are TGTGCCAGCAGCTTATTCGGGGGGCAGGGTCAGCCCCAGCATTTT. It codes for CASSLFGGQGQPQHF.

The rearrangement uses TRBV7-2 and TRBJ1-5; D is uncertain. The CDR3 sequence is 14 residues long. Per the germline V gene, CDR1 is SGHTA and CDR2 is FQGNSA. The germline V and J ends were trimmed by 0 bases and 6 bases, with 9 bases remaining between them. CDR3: CASSLAVGSQPQHF. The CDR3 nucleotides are TGTGCCAGCAGCTTAGCGGTGGGCAGTCAGCCCCAGCATTTT.

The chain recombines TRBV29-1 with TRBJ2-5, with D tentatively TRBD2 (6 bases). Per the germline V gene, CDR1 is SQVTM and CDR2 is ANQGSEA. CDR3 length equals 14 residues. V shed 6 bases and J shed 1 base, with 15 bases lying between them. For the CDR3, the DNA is TGCAGCGTGGGCCCTGGAGGGAGCCAAGAGACCCAGTACTTC. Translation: CSVGPGGSQETQYF.

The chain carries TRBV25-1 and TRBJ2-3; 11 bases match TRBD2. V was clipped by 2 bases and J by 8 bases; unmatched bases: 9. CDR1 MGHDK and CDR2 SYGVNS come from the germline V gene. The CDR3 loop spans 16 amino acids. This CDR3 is CASSEEASGGRGTQYF. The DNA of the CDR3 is TGTGCCAGCAGTGAAGAGGCTAGCGGGGGGCGGGGTACGCAGTATTTT.

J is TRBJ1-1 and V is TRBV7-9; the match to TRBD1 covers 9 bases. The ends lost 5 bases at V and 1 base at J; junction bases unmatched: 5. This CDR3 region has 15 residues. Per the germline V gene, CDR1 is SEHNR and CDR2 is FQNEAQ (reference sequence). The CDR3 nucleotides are TGTGCCAGCAGCATTCCGGGACAGGGGAACACTGAAGCTTTCTTT. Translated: CASSIPGQGNTEAFF.

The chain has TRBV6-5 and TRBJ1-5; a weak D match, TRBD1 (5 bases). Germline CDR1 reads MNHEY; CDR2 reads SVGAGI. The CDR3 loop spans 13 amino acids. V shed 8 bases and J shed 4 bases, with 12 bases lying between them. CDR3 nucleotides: TGTGCCAGCGGAGGGGTTCGGAATCAGCCCCAGCATTTT. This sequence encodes CASGGVRNQPQHF.

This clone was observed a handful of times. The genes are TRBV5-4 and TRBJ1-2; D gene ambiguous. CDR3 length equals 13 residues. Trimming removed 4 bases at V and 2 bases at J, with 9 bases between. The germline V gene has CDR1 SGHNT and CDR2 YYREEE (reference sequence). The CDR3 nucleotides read TGTGCCAGCAGCACCCCGGGGAACTATGGCTACACCTTC. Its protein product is CASSTPGNYGYTF.

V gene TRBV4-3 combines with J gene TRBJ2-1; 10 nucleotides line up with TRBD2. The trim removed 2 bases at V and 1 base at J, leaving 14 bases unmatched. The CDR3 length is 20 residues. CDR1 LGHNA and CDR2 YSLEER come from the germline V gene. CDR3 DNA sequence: TGCGCCAGCAGCCAAAGACCGAGCGGGGGGGCCTCAGGTTCCTACAATGAGCAGTTCTTC. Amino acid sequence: CASSQRPSGGASGSYNEQFF.

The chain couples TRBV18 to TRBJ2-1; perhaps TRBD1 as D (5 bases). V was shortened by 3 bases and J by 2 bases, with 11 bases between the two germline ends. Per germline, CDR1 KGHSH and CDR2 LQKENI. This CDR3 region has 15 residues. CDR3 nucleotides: TGTGCCAGCTCACCCGTAGCAGGGACCTACAATGAGCAGTTCTTC. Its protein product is CASSPVAGTYNEQFF.

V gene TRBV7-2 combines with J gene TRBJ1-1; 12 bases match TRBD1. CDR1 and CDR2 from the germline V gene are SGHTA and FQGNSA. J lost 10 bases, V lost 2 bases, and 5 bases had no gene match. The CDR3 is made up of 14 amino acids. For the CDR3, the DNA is TGTGCCAGCAGCTTACGGGGACAGGGGGCGCGAGCTTTCTTT. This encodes CASSLRGQGARAFF.